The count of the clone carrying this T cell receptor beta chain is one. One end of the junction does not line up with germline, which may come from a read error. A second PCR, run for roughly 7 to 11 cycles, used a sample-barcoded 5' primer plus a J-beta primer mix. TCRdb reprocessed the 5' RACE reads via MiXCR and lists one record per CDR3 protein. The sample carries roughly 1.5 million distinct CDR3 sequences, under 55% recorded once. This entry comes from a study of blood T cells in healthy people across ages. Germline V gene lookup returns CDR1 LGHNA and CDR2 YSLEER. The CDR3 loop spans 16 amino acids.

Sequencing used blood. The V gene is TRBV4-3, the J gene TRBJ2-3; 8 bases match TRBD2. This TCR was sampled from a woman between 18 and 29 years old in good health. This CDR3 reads CANSRSGVAGPDTQYF. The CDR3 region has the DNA TGCGCCAACAGCCGAAGCGGGGTAGCGGGGCCAGATACGCAGTATTTT.